This T cell receptor beta chain was found in a study of blood T cell repertoires in COVID-19 (TCRdb year 2020). With respect to the entire study: Samples covering the acute and convalescent phases of COVID-19 were provided by collaborators in the United States, Italy and Spain. Nearly every sample came with metadata listing a de-identified subject ID, COVID-19 status, age in years and sex. The samples were drawn from the first 160 participants of the ongoing ImmuneRACE study and from under 1,500 subjects provided by 6 global collaborators. The dataset comprised deeply sampled blood TCRbeta repertoires from subjects exposed to, actively infected with, or recovered from COVID-19. The material from the prospective study consisted of cDNA or gDNA derived from T cells, B-cell-depleted T cells, or PBMCs. Where HLA class I and class II types were available, the types were taken from metadata supplied by the sample provider, not from assay-based typing. The repertoires were made available in a free public database intended to serve as a resource for research on the immune response to SARS-CoV-2. Beyond this particular receptor, the publication reports: How much clinical and demographic metadata was included differed by source and by participant, and the metadata was provided uncurated.

Whole blood was collected in K2EDTA tubes by collaborating institutions according to the institutions' own protocols. For TCRbeta analysis, collaborators shipped samples in one of three forms: frozen whole blood, isolated PBMCs, or DNA extracted from either of those sample types. About this clone itself: Its recognized antigen is unknown. No clone much larger than this one lies a single base away; base qualities are absent.

TCRbeta CDR3 regions were amplified from genomic DNA using the immunoSEQ Assay, a bias-controlled multiplex PCR. The original pipeline was this. The number of nucleated cells in each sample was estimated by amplification of reference gene primers within the assay. Sequence reads were collapsed and filtered to measure the absolute abundance of every unique TCRbeta CDR3 rearrangement. For each sample, productive Simpson clonality was calculated as the square root of Simpson's diversity index over productive rearrangements. Drawn from immuneACCESS, this table holds only the in-frame rearrangements with V and J called that TCRdb kept. Clones are partly lost; checked studies trace under half to an unresolved V gene and leave the rest unexplained. That table is the source of V, J and clone size, and D and trimming were worked out from the DNA. Counted in this sample were about 98,000 clones; 81% of them appeared once. Roughly 4% of the sample lies in the top ten.

The germline V gene (reference sequence) sets CDR1 to LNHDA and CDR2 to SQIVND. The CDR3 holds 17 amino acids from the cysteine to the phenylalanine. The retained sequence is limited to the CDR3, 51 bases, with the frame set at the first base. V is reduced by 5 bases and J by 3 bases, leaving a spacing of 22 bases between them. The sequence was obtained from a man between 60 and 75 years old with acute or convalescent COVID-19. The chain is assembled from TRBV19 and TRBJ1-1; no confident D gene assignment can be made. Material: peripheral blood. The CDR3 has the sequence CASSGPRKVIDYTEAFF. The DNA sequence is given as TGTGCCAGTAGTGGCCCGCGGAAGGTCATCGACTACACTGAAGCTTTCTTT.